This TCR beta chain was identified in a study of blood T cell repertoires in COVID-19 (dated by TCRdb to 2020 to 2021). Broadly, across the study: Samples from collaborators originated in the United States, Italy and Spain and spanned both the acute and convalescent phases of COVID-19. The material from the prospective study consisted of cDNA or gDNA derived from T cells, B-cell-depleted T cells, or PBMCs. A de-identified subject ID, COVID-19 status, age in years and sex were almost always included in the sample metadata. The repertoires were released in a freely available public database meant as a resource for research on the immune response to SARS-CoV-2. The dataset comprised deeply sampled blood TCRbeta repertoires from subjects exposed to, actively infected with, or recovered from COVID-19. Where HLA class I and class II types were available, the types were taken from metadata supplied by the sample provider, not from assay-based typing. The samples were drawn from two sources: the first 160 participants of the ongoing ImmuneRACE study, and 1,200 or so subjects contributed by 6 global collaborators. The research as a whole found: The quantity of clinical and demographic metadata differed by source and by participant and was supplied without curation.

From its cysteine to its phenylalanine, the CDR3 spans 14 amino acids. Just the 42-base CDR3 DNA is kept, in frame starting at base 1. From the germline V gene, CDR1 is SQVTM and CDR2 is ANQGSEA. Between the V and J ends, shortened by 4 bases and 1 base respectively, the junction contains 13 bases. The immunoSEQ Assay, a bias-controlled multiplex PCR, was used to amplify TCRbeta CDR3 regions from genomic DNA. Processing in the source paper ran as follows. Within the assay, amplification of reference gene primers was used to estimate how many nucleated cells each sample contained. To quantify the absolute abundance of each unique TCRbeta CDR3 rearrangement, sequence reads were collapsed and filtered. For each sample, productive Simpson clonality was calculated by taking the square root of Simpson's diversity index across productive rearrangements. Not all clones reach the TCRdb copy of this immuneACCESS table, which keeps in-frame sequences only. Checked studies attribute under half of the gap to unresolved V genes and leave the rest unexplained. D and trimming come from the DNA, and the V and J calls and clone size come from that table. The table for this sample lists some 16,000 clones; 75% to 85% of them were counted only once. The ten top clones hold under 25% of the sample.

Turning to this clone: Its binding antigen is unknown. The sample holds no much larger clone one base away, and base qualities are not on file.

Whole blood was collected in K2EDTA tubes by collaborating institutions according to the institutions' own protocols. For TCRbeta analysis, collaborators shipped samples as frozen whole blood, isolated PBMCs, or DNA extracted from either of those sample types. This TCR came from a man older than 75 with active COVID-19. Sequencing used peripheral blood. This sequence uses TRBV29-1 and TRBJ2-5; TRBD2 could be the D gene, as 6 bases match. The CDR3 region: CSVVAGSTQETQYF. The nucleotides read TGCAGCGTTGTGGCGGGATCAACCCAAGAGACCCAGTACTTC.